This TCR beta chain was sequenced during a study of PD-1 blockade in mismatch repair-deficient tumors. Background on the study: Patients had approximately 11 mismatch repair-deficient cancer types and were previously treated and progressing. Overall study findings and caveats: Tumor-resident clones, often undetectable pretreatment in blood, expanded then contracted after pembrolizumab.

Repertoires were generated with immunoSEQ multiplex PCR, while TCRdb's copy carries only in-frame clones and drops some. The data contain some 84,000 clones, 81% of them singletons. Germline trimming cut 0 bases from V and 4 bases from J; bases unmatched to any gene: 9. CDR1 and CDR2 (germline): KGHSH, LQKENI. This CDR3 region has 18 residues. Details on this clone: Its target is not known.

PCR or immunohistochemistry showed mismatch repair deficiency in every enrolled patient. Three pembrolizumab responders had their TCRs sequenced. This rearrangement joins TRBV18 to TRBJ2-7, with TRBD2 matching over 13 bases. The receptor's source is an adult with mismatch repair-deficient cancer. The sequenced sample was peripheral blood, obtained 12 weeks after starting pembrolizumab. The DNA for the CDR3 is TGTGCCAGCTCACCACCGACGGTTGGGACTAGCGGGAATTACGAGCAGTACTTC. It specifies CASSPPTVGTSGNYEQYF.